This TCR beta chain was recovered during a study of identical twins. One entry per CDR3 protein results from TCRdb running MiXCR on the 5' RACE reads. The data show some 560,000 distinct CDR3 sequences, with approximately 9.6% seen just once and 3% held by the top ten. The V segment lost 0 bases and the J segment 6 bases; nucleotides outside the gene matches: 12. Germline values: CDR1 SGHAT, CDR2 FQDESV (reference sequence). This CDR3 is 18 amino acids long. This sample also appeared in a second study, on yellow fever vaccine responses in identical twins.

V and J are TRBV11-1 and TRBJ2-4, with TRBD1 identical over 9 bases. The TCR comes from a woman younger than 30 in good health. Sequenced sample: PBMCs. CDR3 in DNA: TGTGCCAGCAGCTTAGCCCCGACAGGGGGTACCCTCGCAAACATTCAGTACTTC. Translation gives CASSLAPTGGTLANIQYF.